The entry that follows covers one T cell receptor beta chain sequence. The antigen remains undetermined. Time point reported: week 3, after first cycle of checkpoint inhibitor. Patients with prior systemic cancer treatment, concomitant immunosuppressants, or other active malignancies were excluded. From germline, CDR1 is SGDLS and CDR2 YYNGEE. The length of the CDR3 is 17 residues. The trim removed 4 bases at V and 3 bases at J, leaving 9 bases unmatched. This record comes from a study of blood T cell dynamics during melanoma immunotherapy. For the study at large: Patients with metastatic melanoma got pembrolizumab or nivolumab-ipilimumab as first-line care. Findings of the study overall: Whether repertoire-driving clones were melanoma-specific could not be determined.

Every bulk PBMC sample received the same 350 ng of DNA. Data came from immunoSEQ multiplex PCR; TCRdb stores just in-frame clones and leaves some out. The top ten hold 11% to 15% of the sample, which has under 3,500 clones, roughly nine tenths seen once. The J gene is TRBJ2-3, the V gene TRBV9; 12 bases agree with TRBD2. The source material was blood, sampled from a patient treated with checkpoint blockade. The clonotype comes from a human donor with melanoma. The CDR3 DNA reads as TGTGCCAGCAGCAAACAGACTAGCGGGAGTGGTACAGATACGCAGTATTTT. As protein: CASSKQTSGSGTDTQYF.